A single sample is the source of the 2 T cell receptor beta chains below, sequenced in a study of radiotherapy plus CTLA-4 blockade in lung cancer. Assay used: immunoSEQ multiplex PCR; TCRdb lists only in-frame clones, some missing. The repertoire consists of roughly 110,000 clones, with around 84% occurring once and the leading ten covering about 3.5%. The sample consisted of peripheral blood, taken from a patient treated with radiotherapy plus ipilimumab. The receptor source for this set is a human donor with non-small cell lung cancer that progressed on radiotherapy plus ipilimumab. Some clones in this sample may be carry-over from other donors' samples.

The CDR3 region is CASSQLGFGDEQFF. For the CDR3, the DNA is TGTGCCAGCAGCCAGTTAGGTTTCGGGGATGAGCAGTTCTTC. The rearrangement links TRBV27 to TRBJ2-1, with a weak D call TRBD2 (5 bases). The CDR3 spans 14 residues. V was clipped by 6 bases and J by 8 bases, with 17 bases between them. Germline V CDR1 and CDR2: MNHEY, SMNVEV (reference sequence).

This clone has a handful of counts. The chain uses TRBV9 and TRBJ2-1, with TRBD2 matching 13 bases. The ends lost 2 bases at V and 13 bases at J; junction bases unmatched: 6. The CDR3 spans 14 residues. Germline V gene sequence: CDR1 SGDLS, CDR2 YYNGEE. Here the CDR3 reads CASSVGTSGTLQFF. The CDR3 DNA reads TGTGCCAGCAGCGTCGGGACTAGCGGGACCCTACAGTTCTTC.